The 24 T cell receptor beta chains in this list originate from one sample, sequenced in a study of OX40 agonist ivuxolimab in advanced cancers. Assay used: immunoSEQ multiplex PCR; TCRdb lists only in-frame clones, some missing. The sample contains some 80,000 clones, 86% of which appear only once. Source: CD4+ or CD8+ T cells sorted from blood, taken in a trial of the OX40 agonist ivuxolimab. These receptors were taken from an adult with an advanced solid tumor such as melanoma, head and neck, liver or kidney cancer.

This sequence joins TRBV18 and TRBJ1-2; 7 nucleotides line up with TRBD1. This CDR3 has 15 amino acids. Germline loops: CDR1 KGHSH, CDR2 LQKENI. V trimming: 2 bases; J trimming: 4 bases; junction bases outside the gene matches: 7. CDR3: CASSPSEGAGYGYTF. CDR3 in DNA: TGTGCCAGCTCACCAAGTGAGGGGGCGGGCTATGGCTACACCTTC.

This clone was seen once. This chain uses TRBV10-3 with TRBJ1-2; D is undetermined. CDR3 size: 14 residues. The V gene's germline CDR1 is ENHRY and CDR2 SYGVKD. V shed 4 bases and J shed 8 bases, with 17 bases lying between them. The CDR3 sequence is CAISAAVPAGGYTF. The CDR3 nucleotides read TGTGCCATCAGTGCAGCAGTCCCGGCGGGAGGCTACACCTTC.

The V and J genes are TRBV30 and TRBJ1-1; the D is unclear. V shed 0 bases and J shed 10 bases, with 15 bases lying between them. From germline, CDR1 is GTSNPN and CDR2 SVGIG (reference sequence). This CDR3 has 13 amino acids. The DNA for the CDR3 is TGTGCCTGGAGTGTACGTGGGTCCCAAGGAGCTTTCTTT. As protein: CAWSVRGSQGAFF.

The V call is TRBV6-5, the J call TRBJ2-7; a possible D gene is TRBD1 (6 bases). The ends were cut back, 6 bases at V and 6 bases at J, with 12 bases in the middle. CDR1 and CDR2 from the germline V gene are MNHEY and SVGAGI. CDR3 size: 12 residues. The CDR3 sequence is CASSRQGGEQYF. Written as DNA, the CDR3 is TGTGCCAGCAGCCGACAAGGGGGCGAGCAGTACTTC.

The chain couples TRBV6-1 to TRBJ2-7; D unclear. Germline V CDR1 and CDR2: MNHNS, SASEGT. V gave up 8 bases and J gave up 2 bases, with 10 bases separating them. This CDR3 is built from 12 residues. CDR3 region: CASVAWAYEQYF. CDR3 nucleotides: TGTGCCAGCGTCGCATGGGCCTACGAGCAGTACTTC.

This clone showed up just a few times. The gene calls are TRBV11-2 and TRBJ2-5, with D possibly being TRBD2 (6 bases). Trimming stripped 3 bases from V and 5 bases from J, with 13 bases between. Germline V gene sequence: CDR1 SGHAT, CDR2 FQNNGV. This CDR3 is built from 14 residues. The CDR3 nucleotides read TGTGCCAGCAGCTTGTTGGGAGGAAGGGAGACCCAGTACTTC. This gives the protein CASSLLGGRETQYF.

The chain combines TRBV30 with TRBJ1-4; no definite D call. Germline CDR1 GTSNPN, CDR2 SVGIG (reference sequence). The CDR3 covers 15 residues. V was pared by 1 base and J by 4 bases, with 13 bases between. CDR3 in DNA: TGTGCCTGGAGTGCTACTTTAGGAGTTAATGAAAAACTGTTTTTT. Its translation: CAWSATLGVNEKLFF.

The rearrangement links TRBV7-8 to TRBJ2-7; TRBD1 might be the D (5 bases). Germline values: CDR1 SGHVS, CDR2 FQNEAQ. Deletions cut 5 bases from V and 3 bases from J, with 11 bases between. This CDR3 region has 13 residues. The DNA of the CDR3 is TGTGCCAGCAGCCCGATGACAGACTACGAGCAGTACTTC. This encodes CASSPMTDYEQYF. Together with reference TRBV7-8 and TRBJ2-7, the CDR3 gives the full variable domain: GAGVSQSPRYKVAKRGQDVALRCDPISGHVSLFWYQQALGQGPEFLTYFQNEAQLDKSGLPSDRFFAERPEGSVSTLKIQRTQQEDSAVYLCASSPMTDYEQYFGPGTRLTVT.

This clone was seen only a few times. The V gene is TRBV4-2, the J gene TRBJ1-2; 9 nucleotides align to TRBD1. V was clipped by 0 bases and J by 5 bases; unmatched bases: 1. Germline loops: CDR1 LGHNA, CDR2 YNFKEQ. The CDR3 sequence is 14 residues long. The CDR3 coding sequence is TGTGCCAGCAGCCAAGAACAGGGGGCATATGGCTACACCTTC. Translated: CASSQEQGAYGYTF.

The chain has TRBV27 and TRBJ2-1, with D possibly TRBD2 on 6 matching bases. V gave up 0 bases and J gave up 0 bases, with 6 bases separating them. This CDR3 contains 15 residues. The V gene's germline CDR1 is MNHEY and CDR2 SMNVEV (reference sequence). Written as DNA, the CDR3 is TGTGCCAGCAGTTTATCGCGGGGCTCCTACAATGAGCAGTTCTTC. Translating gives CASSLSRGSYNEQFF.

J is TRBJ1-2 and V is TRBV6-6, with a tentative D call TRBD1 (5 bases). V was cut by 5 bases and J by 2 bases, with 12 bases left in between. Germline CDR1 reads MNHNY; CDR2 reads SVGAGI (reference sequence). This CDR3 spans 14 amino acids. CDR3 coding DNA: TGTGCCAGCAGTCCCAGGGACCGGAACTATGGCTACACCTTC. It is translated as CASSPRDRNYGYTF.

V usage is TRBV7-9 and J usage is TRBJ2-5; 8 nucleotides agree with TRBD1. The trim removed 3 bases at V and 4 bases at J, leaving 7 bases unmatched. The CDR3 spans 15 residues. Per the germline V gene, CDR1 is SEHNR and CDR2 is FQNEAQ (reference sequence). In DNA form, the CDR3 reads TGTGCCAGCAGCTTTCCTCAGGGGGCGCGAGAGACCCAGTACTTC. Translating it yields CASSFPQGARETQYF.

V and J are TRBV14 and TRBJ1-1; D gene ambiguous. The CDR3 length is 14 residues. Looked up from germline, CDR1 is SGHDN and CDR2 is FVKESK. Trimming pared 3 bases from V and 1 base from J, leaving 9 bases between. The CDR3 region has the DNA TGTGCCAGCAGCCACAGGAATGGGAACACTGAAGCTTTCTTT. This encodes CASSHRNGNTEAFF.

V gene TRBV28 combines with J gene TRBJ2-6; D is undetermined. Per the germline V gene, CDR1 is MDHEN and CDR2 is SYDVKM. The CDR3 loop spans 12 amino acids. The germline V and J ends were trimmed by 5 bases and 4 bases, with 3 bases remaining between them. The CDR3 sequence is CASSTGANVLTF. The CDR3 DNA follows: TGTGCCAGCAGTACCGGGGCCAACGTCCTGACTTTC.

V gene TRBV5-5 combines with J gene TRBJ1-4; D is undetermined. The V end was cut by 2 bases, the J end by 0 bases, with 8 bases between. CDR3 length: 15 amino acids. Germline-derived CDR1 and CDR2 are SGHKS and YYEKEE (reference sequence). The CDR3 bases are TGTGCCAGCAGCTTAGTCGGGGCAACTAATGAAAAACTGTTTTTT. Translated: CASSLVGATNEKLFF.

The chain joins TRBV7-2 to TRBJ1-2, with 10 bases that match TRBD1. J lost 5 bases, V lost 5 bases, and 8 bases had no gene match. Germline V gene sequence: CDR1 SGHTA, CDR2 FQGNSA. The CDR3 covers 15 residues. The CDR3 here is CASSIGTGARYGYTF. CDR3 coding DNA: TGTGCCAGCAGCATTGGGACAGGGGCGCGATATGGCTACACCTTC. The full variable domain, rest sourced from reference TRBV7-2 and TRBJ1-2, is GAGVSQSPSNKVTEKGKDVELRCDPISGHTALYWYRQSLGQGLEFLIYFQGNSAPDKSGLPSDRFSAERTGGSVSTLTIQRTQQEDSAVYLCASSIGTGARYGYTFGSGTRLTVV.

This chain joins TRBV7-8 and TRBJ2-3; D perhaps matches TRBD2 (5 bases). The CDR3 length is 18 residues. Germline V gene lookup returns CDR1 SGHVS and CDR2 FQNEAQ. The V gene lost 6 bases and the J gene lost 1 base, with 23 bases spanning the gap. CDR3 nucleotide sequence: TGTGCCAGCAGTAGACGTCCCTTAGCGTCAGATCGCACAGATACGCAGTATTTT. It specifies CASSRRPLASDRTDTQYF.

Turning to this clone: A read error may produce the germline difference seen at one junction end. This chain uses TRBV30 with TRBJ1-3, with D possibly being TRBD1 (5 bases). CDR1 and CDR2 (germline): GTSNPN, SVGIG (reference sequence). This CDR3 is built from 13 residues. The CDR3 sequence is CAWSKGQGKTIYF. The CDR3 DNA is TGTGCCTGGAGTAAAGGGCAGGGAAAAACCATATATTTT.

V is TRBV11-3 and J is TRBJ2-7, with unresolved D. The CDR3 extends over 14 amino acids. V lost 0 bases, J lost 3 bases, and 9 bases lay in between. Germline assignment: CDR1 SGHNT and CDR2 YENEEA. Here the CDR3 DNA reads TGTGCCAGCAGCTTAGATCTGGGGATCTACGAGCAGTACTTC. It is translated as CASSLDLGIYEQYF.

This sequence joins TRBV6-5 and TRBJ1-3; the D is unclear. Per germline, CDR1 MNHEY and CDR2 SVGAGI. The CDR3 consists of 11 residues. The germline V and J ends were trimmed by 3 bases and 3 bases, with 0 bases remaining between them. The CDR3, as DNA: TGTGCCAGCAGTTATGGAAACACCATATATTTT. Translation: CASSYGNTIYF.

The CDR3 region has the DNA TGTGCCTGGAGTGTTAATACAGGATCAAGTGGTGGCTACACCTTC. This sequence encodes CAWSVNTGSSGGYTF. The rearrangement uses TRBV30 and TRBJ1-2; weak D call: TRBD1 (5 bases). CDR1 GTSNPN and CDR2 SVGIG come from the germline V gene (reference sequence). Deletions cut 0 bases from V and 7 bases from J, with 18 bases between. CDR3 length equals 15 residues.

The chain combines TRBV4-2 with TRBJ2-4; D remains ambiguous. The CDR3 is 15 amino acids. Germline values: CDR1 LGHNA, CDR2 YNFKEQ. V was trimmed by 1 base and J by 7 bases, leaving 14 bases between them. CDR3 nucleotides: TGTGCCAGCAGCCAAGGGGCACCTCATAGGAACATTCAGTACTTC. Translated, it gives CASSQGAPHRNIQYF.

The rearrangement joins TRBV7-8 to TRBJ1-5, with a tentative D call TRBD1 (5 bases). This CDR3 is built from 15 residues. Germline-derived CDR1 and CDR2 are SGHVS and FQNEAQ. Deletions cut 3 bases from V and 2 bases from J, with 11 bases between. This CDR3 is CASSFSRGGNQPQHF. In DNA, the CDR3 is TGTGCCAGCAGCTTTTCACGGGGGGGCAATCAGCCCCAGCATTTT.

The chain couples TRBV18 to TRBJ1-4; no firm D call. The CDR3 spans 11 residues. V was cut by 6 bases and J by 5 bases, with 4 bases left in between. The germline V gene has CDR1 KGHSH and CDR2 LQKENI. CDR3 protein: CASSLNEKLFF. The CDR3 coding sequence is TGTGCCAGCTCGCTGAATGAAAAACTGTTTTTT.